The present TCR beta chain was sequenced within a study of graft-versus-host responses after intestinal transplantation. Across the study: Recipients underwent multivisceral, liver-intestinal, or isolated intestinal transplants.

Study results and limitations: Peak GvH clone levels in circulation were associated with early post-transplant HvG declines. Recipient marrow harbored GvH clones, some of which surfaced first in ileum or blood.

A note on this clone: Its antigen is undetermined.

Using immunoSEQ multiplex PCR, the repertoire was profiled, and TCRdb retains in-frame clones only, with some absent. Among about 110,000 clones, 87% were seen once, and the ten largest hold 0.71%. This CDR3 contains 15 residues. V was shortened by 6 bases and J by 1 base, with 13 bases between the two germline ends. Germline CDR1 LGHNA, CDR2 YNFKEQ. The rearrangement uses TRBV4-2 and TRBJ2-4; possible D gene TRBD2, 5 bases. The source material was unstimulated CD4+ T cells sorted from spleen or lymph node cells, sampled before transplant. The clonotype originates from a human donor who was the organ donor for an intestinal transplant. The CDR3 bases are TGTGCCAGCAGGCAGTCCTCGGGGGCCAAAAACATTCAGTACTTC. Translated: CASRQSSGAKNIQYF.